There are a few counts of the clone carrying this T cell receptor (beta chain). The data were obtained in a study of blood T cell repertoires in COVID-19. Between the trimmed V and J ends, which lost 0 bases and 6 bases, there was a span of 9 bases. The CDR3 sequence is 13 residues long. Germline V gives CDR1 KGHSH, CDR2 LQKENI. Data came from immunoSEQ multiplex PCR; TCRdb stores just in-frame clones and leaves some out. The sample holds more than 95,000 clones, roughly four fifths seen once. This clonotype originated in a man in his 60s with acute or convalescent COVID-19. The chain employs TRBV18 and TRBJ2-7, with D uncertain. Sequencing was done on a sample of peripheral blood. The chain's CDR3 is CASSPPSRIEQYF. CDR3 DNA: TGTGCCAGCTCACCACCGAGCAGGATCGAGCAGTACTTC.